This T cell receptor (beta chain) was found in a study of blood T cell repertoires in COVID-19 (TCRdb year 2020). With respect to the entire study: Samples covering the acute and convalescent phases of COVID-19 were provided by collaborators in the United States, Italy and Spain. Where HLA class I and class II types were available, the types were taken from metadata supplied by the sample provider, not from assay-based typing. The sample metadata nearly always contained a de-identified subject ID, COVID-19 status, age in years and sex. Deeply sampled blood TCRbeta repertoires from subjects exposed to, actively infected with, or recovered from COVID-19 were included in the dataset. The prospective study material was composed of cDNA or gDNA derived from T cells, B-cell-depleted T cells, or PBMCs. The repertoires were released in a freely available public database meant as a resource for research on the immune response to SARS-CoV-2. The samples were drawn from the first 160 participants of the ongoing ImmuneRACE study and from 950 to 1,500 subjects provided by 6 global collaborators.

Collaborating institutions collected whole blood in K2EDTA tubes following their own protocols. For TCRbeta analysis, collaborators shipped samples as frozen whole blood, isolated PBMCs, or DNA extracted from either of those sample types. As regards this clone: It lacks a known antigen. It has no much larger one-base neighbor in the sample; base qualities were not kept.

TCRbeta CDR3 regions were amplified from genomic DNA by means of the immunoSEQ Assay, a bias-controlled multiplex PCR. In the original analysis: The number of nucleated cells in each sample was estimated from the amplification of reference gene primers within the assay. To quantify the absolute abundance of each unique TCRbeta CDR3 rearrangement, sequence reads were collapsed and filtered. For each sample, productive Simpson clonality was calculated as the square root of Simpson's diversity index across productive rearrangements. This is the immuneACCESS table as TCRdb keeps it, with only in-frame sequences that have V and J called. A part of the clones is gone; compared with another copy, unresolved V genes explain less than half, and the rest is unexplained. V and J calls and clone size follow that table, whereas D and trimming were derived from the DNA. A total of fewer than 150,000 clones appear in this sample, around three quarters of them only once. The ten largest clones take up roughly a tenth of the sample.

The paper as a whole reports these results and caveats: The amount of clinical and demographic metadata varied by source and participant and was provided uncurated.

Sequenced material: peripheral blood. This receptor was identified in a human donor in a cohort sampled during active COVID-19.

The DNA sequence reads TGTGCCAGCAGTGCCGGTTTCGGCGGGGAGCTGTTTTTT. Its translation is CASSAGFGGELFF. The chain is assembled from TRBV6-4 and TRBJ2-2, with the identity of the D gene unclear. V is shortened by 4 bases, J by 7 bases, and the region joining them spans 10 bases. From cysteine to phenylalanine, the CDR3 is 13 amino acids long. The only DNA kept is the CDR3, 39 bases in frame from the first base. Reading the germline V gene gives CDR1 MRHNA and CDR2 SNTAGT.